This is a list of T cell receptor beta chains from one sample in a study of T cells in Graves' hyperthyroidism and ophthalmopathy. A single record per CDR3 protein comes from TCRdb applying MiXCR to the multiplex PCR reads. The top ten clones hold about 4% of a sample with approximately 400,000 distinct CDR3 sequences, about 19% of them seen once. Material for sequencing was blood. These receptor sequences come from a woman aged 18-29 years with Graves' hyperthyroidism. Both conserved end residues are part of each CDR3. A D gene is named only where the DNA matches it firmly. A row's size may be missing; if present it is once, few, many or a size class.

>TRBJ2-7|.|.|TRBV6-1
CASRTEGVYEQYF
TGTGCCAGCAGGACCGAGGGGGTCTACGAGCAGTACTTC
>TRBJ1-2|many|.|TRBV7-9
CASSLREAHNYGYTF
TGTGCCAGCAGCTTGAGGGAGGCTCACAACTATGGCTACACCTTC
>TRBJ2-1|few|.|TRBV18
CASSRDHEQFF
TGTGCCAGCTCACGCGACCATGAGCAGTTCTTC
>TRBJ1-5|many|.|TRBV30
CAWSVGGSNQPQHF
TGTGCCTGGAGTGTAGGAGGGAGCAATCAGCCCCAGCATTTT
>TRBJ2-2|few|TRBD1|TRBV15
CATSPDRGFSGELFF
TGTGCCACCAGCCCCGACAGGGGGTTCTCCGGAGAGCTGTTTTTT
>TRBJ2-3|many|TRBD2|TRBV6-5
CASRMRGGSTDTQYF
TGTGCCAGCAGAATGCGGGGGGGGAGCACAGATACGCAGTATTTT
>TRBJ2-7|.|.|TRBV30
CAWSSVPGYEQYF
TGTGCCTGGTCTTCCGTTCCCGGGTACGAGCAGTACTTC
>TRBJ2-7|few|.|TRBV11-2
CASSLGSSQGGYEQYF
TGTGCCAGCAGCTTAGGATCCAGTCAGGGTGGTTACGAGCAGTACTTC
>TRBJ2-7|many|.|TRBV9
CASSGAPDISYEQYF
TGTGCCAGCAGCGGTGCTCCCGACATCTCCTACGAGCAGTACTTC
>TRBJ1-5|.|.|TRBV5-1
CASSYTTGPPNQPQHF
TGCGCCAGCAGCTACACCACCGGGCCACCCAATCAGCCCCAGCATTTT
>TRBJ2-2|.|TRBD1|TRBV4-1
CASSQAVRDRGTGELFF
TGCGCCAGCAGCCAAGCCGTCCGGGACAGGGGCACCGGGGAGCTGTTTTTT
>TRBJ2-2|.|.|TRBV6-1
CASSRDPAGELFF
TGTGCCAGCAGCCGGGACCCGGCCGGGGAGCTGTTTTTT
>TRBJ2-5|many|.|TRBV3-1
CASSPFLGGKYQETQYF
TGTGCCAGCAGCCCCTTCTTGGGCGGAAAGTACCAAGAGACCCAGTACTTC
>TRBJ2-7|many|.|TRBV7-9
CASSLSDGSYEQYF
TGTGCCAGCAGCCTATCGGACGGTAGCTACGAGCAGTACTTC
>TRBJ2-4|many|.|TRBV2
CASSDGHLKNIQYF
TGTGCCAGCAGTGATGGGCACCTCAAAAACATTCAGTACTTC
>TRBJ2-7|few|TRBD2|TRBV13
CASRHAGEDYEQYF
TGTGCCAGCAGGCACGCGGGGGAAGACTACGAGCAGTACTTC
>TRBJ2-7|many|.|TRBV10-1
CASILQTAVKTYEQYF
TGCGCCAGCATCCTCCAAACAGCTGTAAAAACCTACGAGCAGTACTTC
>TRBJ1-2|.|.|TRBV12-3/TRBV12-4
CASSQSLGARGYGYTF
TGTGCCAGCAGTCAGTCGTTGGGGGCGCGGGGCTATGGCTACACCTTC
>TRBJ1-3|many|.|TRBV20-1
CSGQGMVGAGNTIYF
TGCAGTGGCCAAGGAATGGTAGGGGCTGGAAACACCATATATTTT
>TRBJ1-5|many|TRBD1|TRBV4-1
CASSRQGSGQPQHF
TGCGCCAGCAGCCGACAGGGGTCGGGGCAGCCCCAGCATTTT
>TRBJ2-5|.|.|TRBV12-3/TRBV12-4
CASSPPSLQETQYF
TGTGCCAGCAGCCCTCCGAGTCTTCAAGAGACCCAGTACTTC
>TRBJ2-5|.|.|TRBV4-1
CASRNHLNEETQYF
TGCGCCAGCAGAAACCACTTAAATGAGGAGACCCAGTACTTC
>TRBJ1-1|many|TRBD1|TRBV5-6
CASSRGLTRAMNTEAFF
TGTGCCAGCAGTAGGGGGCTCACACGGGCCATGAACACTGAAGCTTTCTTT
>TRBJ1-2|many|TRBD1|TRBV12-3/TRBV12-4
CASRETGEDYGYTF
TGTGCCAGCAGGGAGACAGGGGAGGACTATGGCTACACCTTC
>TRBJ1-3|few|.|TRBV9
CASSVRGTEAGNTIYF
TGTGCCAGCAGCGTACGGGGTACCGAGGCTGGAAACACCATATATTTT
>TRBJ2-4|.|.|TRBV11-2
CASSIRGPKNIQYF
TGTGCCAGCAGCATAAGAGGACCCAAAAACATTCAGTACTTC
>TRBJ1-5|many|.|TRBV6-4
CASTARPGSPSNQPQHF
TGTGCCAGCACCGCACGGCCCGGGAGTCCTAGCAATCAGCCCCAGCATTTT
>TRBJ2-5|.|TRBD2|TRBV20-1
CSAARTSAKETQYF
TGCAGTGCTGCCCGGACTAGCGCGAAAGAGACCCAGTACTTC
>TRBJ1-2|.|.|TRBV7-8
CASSEVDRNYGYTF
TGTGCCAGCAGTGAAGTGGACAGAAACTATGGCTACACCTTC
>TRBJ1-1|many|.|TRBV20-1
CSARLPQGPDAEAFF
TGCAGTGCTAGACTTCCCCAGGGGCCAGACGCTGAAGCTTTCTTT
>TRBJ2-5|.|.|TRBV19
CASSPRGVVETQYF
TGTGCCAGTAGTCCCCGGGGAGTAGTGGAGACCCAGTACTTC
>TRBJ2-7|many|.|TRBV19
CASSIFGGTYEQYF
TGTGCCAGTAGTATATTTGGCGGGACCTACGAGCAGTACTTC
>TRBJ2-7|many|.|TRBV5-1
CASRTDDEQYF
TGCGCCAGCCGCACTGATGACGAGCAGTACTTC
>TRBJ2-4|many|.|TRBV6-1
CASSEGAKNIQYF
TGTGCCAGCAGTGAGGGGGCCAAAAACATTCAGTACTTC
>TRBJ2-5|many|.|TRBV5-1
CASSLATRAGETQYF
TGCGCCAGCAGCTTGGCCACGAGGGCCGGGGAGACCCAGTACTTC
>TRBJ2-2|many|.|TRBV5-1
CASSLGAHTGELFF
TGCGCCAGCAGCTTGGGGGCCCACACCGGGGAGCTGTTTTTT
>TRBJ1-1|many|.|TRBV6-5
CASSYIGMNTEAFF
TGTGCCAGCAGTTATATTGGTATGAACACTGAAGCTTTCTTT
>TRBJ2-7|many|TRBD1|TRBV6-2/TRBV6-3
CASSYPDRDGEQYF
TGTGCCAGCAGTTACCCTGACAGGGATGGCGAGCAGTACTTC
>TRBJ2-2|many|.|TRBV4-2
CASSHGGRDSQNTGELFF
TGTGCCAGCAGCCATGGCGGCCGGGACTCCCAGAACACCGGGGAGCTGTTTTTT
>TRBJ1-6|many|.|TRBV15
CATSGYQGYYNSPLHF
TGTGCCACCAGCGGCTATCAGGGTTATTATAATTCACCCCTCCACTTT
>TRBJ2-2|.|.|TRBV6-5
CASSYSRPLYTGELFF
TGTGCCAGCAGTTACTCGCGACCTCTATACACCGGGGAGCTGTTTTTT
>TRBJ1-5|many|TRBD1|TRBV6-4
CASSDTLGTGAEQPQHF
TGTGCCAGCAGTGATACCCTTGGGACAGGGGCTGAACAGCCCCAGCATTTT
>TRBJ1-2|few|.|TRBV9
CASSVGTYGYTF
TGTGCCAGCAGCGTAGGGACTTATGGCTACACCTTC
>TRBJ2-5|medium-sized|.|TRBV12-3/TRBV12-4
CASSSASEGPQETQYF
TGTGCCAGCAGTTCCGCATCCGAGGGCCCGCAGGAGACCCAGTACTTC
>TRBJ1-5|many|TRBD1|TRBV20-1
CSAREDRGGQPQHF
TGCAGTGCTAGGGAGGACAGGGGTGGACAGCCCCAGCATTTT
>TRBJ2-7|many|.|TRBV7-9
CASSLVVTGSYEQYF
TGTGCCAGCAGCTTAGTAGTCACCGGCTCCTACGAGCAGTACTTC
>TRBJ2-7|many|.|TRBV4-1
CASSQGGSSYEQYF
TGCGCCAGCAGCCAGGGCGGGTCCTCCTACGAGCAGTACTTC
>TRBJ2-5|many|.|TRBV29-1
CSTTGGETQYF
TGCAGCACTACAGGCGGGGAGACCCAGTACTTC
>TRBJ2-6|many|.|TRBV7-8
CASSLAGASGANVLTF
TGTGCCAGCAGCTTAGCCGGAGCCTCGGGGGCCAACGTCCTGACTTTC
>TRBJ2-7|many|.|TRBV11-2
CASSFGDEQYF
TGTGCCAGCAGCTTCGGGGATGAGCAGTACTTC
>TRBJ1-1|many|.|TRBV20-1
CSAMTVLNTEAFF
TGCAGTGCCATGACAGTACTGAACACTGAAGCTTTCTTT
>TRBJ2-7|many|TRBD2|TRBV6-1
CASSDGAGGVHEQYF
TGTGCCAGCAGTGACGGAGCGGGGGGGGTACACGAGCAGTACTTC
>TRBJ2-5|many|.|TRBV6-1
CASRGGVTQYF
TGTGCCAGCAGGGGCGGTGTGACCCAGTACTTC
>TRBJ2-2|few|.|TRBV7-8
CASSLAPSGELFF
TGTGCCAGCAGCTTAGCGCCCAGCGGGGAGCTGTTTTTT
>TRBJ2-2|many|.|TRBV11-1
CASSLARTVNTGELFF
TGTGCCAGCAGCTTGGCCAGAACTGTGAACACCGGGGAGCTGTTTTTT